This passage covers 16 T cell receptor beta chains from one sample sequenced in a study of STAT5B mutations in CD4+ large granular lymphocyte leukemia (dated by TCRdb to between 2022 and 2023). Libraries were prepared through the immunoSEQ multiplex PCR assay. This immuneACCESS table, as held by TCRdb, lists in-frame sequences with V and J called but not all clones. Of the missing ones, under half trace to an unresolved V gene in checked studies; the others have no known cause. Here the sample has about 35,000 clones; about 65% occur a single time. The biggest ten clones account for approximately 1.6% of the sample. Sequencing was done on a sample of CD4+ T cells from blood buffy coats. Source of these receptors: a human donor in good health.

The V and J genes are TRBV27 and TRBJ1-1; D is undetermined. In germline, CDR1 is MNHEY, CDR2 SMNVEV (reference sequence). V gave up 3 bases and J gave up 4 bases, with 12 bases separating them. The CDR3 contains 14 residues. CDR3 region: CASSFRRLTTEAFF. The CDR3 nucleotides read TGTGCCAGCAGTTTTCGCAGGTTGACCACTGAAGCTTTCTTT.

J is TRBJ1-4 and V is TRBV7-9, with D possibly being TRBD1 (6 bases). Trimming shortened V by 5 bases and J by 8 bases, and 18 bases separated the two germline ends. Germline V CDR1 and CDR2: SEHNR, FQNEAQ (reference sequence). CDR3 length: 15 residues. CDR3 nucleotides: TGTGCCAGCAGCATCGAGACGGGAAGGGGGGAAAAACTGTTTTTT. As protein: CASSIETGRGEKLFF.

The gene calls are TRBV19 and TRBJ1-1; D gene ambiguous. In germline, CDR1 is LNHDA, CDR2 SQIVND (reference sequence). V was shortened by 3 bases and J by 0 bases, with 8 bases between the two germline ends. There are 14 residues in the CDR3. CDR3 sequence: CASSIQPMNTEAFF. CDR3 DNA: TGTGCCAGTAGTATCCAACCCATGAACACTGAAGCTTTCTTT.

The chain combines TRBV7-9 with TRBJ1-5; perhaps TRBD1 as D (5 bases). Germline lookup yields CDR1 SEHNR and CDR2 FQNEAQ (reference sequence). The V gene lost 11 bases and the J gene lost 4 bases, with 12 bases spanning the gap. The length of the CDR3 is 12 residues. This CDR3 reads CAVGGGNQPQHF. The DNA of the CDR3 is TGTGCCGTCGGTGGGGGGAATCAGCCCCAGCATTTT. Using reference TRBV7-9 and TRBJ1-5 for the parts outside the CDR3, the full variable domain is DTGVSQNPRHKITKRGQNVTFRCDPISEHNRLYWYRQTLGQGPEFLTYFQNEAQLEKSRLLSDRFSAERPKGSFSTLEIQRTEQGDSAMYLCAVGGGNQPQHFGDGTRLSIL.

V is TRBV4-2 and J is TRBJ1-1; D remains unclear. The CDR3 extends over 13 amino acids. Germline assignment: CDR1 LGHNA and CDR2 YNFKEQ. Trimming cost V 0 bases and J 5 bases, with 7 bases left between them. The CDR3 protein is CASSQDLQTEAFF. Here the CDR3 DNA reads TGTGCCAGCAGCCAAGATTTGCAGACTGAAGCTTTCTTT.

This clone was seen more than once but under ten times. The rearrangement joins TRBV7-3 to TRBJ1-5, with unresolved D. The CDR3 extends over 16 amino acids. V was clipped by 3 bases and J by 0 bases, with 12 bases between them. Germline lookup yields CDR1 SGHTA and CDR2 FQGTGA. The CDR3 coding sequence is TGTGCCAGCAGCTTTAATACAGAAGATAGCAATCAGCCCCAGCATTTT. Translated: CASSFNTEDSNQPQHF.

The chain employs TRBV10-2 and TRBJ1-5, with TRBD1 as a possible D gene (5 bases). Germline assignment: CDR1 WSHSY and CDR2 SAAADI. The CDR3 is 13 residues long. V was shortened by 4 bases and J by 4 bases, with 8 bases between the two germline ends. This CDR3 reads CASSGDGNQPQHF. CDR3 nucleotide sequence: TGCGCCAGCAGTGGGGACGGGAATCAGCCCCAGCATTTT.

In this sample, this clone turned up a few times. The J gene is TRBJ1-5, the V gene TRBV6-5; D is possibly TRBD1 (6 bases). The CDR3 consists of 14 residues. Germline values: CDR1 MNHEY, CDR2 SVGAGI. Trimming stripped 5 bases from V and 1 base from J, with 9 bases between. CDR3 amino acids: CASSLGQSNQPQHF. The CDR3, as DNA: TGTGCCAGCAGTCTCGGACAGAGCAATCAGCCCCAGCATTTT.

The J gene is TRBJ1-1, the V gene TRBV7-2; 10 nucleotides match TRBD1. There are 11 residues in the CDR3. The germline V gene encodes CDR1 SGHTA and CDR2 FQGNSA. Germline trimming cut 6 bases from V and 10 bases from J; bases unmatched to any gene: 2. The chain's CDR3 is CASRRTGGAFF. CDR3 coding DNA: TGTGCCAGCAGGCGGACAGGGGGAGCTTTCTTT. The whole variable domain, filled in from reference TRBV7-2 and TRBJ1-1, reads GAGVSQSPSNKVTEKGKDVELRCDPISGHTALYWYRQSLGQGLEFLIYFQGNSAPDKSGLPSDRFSAERTGGSVSTLTIQRTQQEDSAVYLCASRRTGGAFFGQGTRLTVV.

This clone has just a few counts. V is TRBV7-2 and J is TRBJ1-1; D is unclear. The V gene lost 2 bases and the J gene lost 1 base, with 5 bases spanning the gap. The V gene's germline CDR1 is SGHTA and CDR2 FQGNSA. This CDR3 comprises 13 residues. The CDR3 spells CASSLLGNTEAFF. CDR3 nucleotides: TGTGCCAGCAGCTTATTAGGGAACACTGAAGCTTTCTTT.

As regards this clone: Other DNA sequences from this sample encode an identical CDR3 as well. The chain uses TRBV5-1 and TRBJ2-7; a possible D gene is TRBD1 (5 bases). This CDR3 contains 12 residues. CDR1 is SGHRS, CDR2 YFSETQ, per germline. V was pared by 3 bases and J by 4 bases, with 8 bases between. The CDR3 sequence: CASSSTGYEQYF. CDR3 DNA: TGCGCCAGCAGCTCCACAGGTTACGAGCAGTACTTC.

This clone was seen just once. This chain connects TRBV4-3 to TRBJ1-3, with 7 bases lining up with TRBD1. There are 17 residues in the CDR3. V was clipped by 3 bases and J by 2 bases; unmatched bases: 10. Germline CDR1 reads LGHNA; CDR2 reads YSLEER. CDR3 sequence reads: CASSQEYRGQTGNTIYF. CDR3 bases: TGCGCCAGCAGCCAGGAATACAGGGGCCAAACTGGAAACACCATATATTTT.

The genes are TRBV7-2 and TRBJ1-1, with no clear D. The length of the CDR3 is 13 residues. Trimming took off 3 bases at V and 1 base at J, with 6 bases between the two ends. Germline V gene sequence: CDR1 SGHTA, CDR2 FQGNSA. The CDR3 DNA reads as TGTGCCAGCAGCTTGACAACGAACACTGAAGCTTTCTTT. Translating gives CASSLTTNTEAFF. The full variable domain, with the rest looked up from reference TRBV7-2 and TRBJ1-1, is GAGVSQSPSNKVTEKGKDVELRCDPISGHTALYWYRQSLGQGLEFLIYFQGNSAPDKSGLPSDRFSAERTGGSVSTLTIQRTQQEDSAVYLCASSLTTNTEAFFGQGTRLTVV.

This clone was seen once. The chain combines TRBV28 with TRBJ1-2; no reliable D call. Trimming took 5 bases from V and 5 from J, leaving 6 bases between them. Germline V gene lookup returns CDR1 MDHEN and CDR2 SYDVKM. There are 11 residues in the CDR3. CDR3 sequence: CASSTLYGYTF. As DNA, the CDR3 is TGTGCCAGCAGTACCCTGTATGGCTACACCTTC.

The gene calls are TRBV5-1 and TRBJ2-1; TRBD2 agrees at 9 bases. Per the germline V gene, CDR1 is SGHRS and CDR2 is YFSETQ. Trimming removed 0 bases from V and 4 bases from J; junction bases left unmatched: 5. The CDR3 consists of 16 residues. The CDR3 region is CASSLAGGGGYNEQFF. The CDR3 region has the DNA TGCGCCAGCAGCTTGGCCGGCGGGGGGGGGTACAATGAGCAGTTCTTC.

As DNA, the CDR3 is TGTGCCAGCAGTCGGACTAGCACCGGGGAGCTGTTTTTT. This encodes CASSRTSTGELFF. The J gene is TRBJ2-2, the V gene TRBV2; TRBD2 agrees at 7 bases. The V segment lost 5 bases and the J segment 4 bases; nucleotides outside the gene matches: 1. This CDR3 spans 13 amino acids. The germline gives CDR1 SNHLY, CDR2 FYNNEI.